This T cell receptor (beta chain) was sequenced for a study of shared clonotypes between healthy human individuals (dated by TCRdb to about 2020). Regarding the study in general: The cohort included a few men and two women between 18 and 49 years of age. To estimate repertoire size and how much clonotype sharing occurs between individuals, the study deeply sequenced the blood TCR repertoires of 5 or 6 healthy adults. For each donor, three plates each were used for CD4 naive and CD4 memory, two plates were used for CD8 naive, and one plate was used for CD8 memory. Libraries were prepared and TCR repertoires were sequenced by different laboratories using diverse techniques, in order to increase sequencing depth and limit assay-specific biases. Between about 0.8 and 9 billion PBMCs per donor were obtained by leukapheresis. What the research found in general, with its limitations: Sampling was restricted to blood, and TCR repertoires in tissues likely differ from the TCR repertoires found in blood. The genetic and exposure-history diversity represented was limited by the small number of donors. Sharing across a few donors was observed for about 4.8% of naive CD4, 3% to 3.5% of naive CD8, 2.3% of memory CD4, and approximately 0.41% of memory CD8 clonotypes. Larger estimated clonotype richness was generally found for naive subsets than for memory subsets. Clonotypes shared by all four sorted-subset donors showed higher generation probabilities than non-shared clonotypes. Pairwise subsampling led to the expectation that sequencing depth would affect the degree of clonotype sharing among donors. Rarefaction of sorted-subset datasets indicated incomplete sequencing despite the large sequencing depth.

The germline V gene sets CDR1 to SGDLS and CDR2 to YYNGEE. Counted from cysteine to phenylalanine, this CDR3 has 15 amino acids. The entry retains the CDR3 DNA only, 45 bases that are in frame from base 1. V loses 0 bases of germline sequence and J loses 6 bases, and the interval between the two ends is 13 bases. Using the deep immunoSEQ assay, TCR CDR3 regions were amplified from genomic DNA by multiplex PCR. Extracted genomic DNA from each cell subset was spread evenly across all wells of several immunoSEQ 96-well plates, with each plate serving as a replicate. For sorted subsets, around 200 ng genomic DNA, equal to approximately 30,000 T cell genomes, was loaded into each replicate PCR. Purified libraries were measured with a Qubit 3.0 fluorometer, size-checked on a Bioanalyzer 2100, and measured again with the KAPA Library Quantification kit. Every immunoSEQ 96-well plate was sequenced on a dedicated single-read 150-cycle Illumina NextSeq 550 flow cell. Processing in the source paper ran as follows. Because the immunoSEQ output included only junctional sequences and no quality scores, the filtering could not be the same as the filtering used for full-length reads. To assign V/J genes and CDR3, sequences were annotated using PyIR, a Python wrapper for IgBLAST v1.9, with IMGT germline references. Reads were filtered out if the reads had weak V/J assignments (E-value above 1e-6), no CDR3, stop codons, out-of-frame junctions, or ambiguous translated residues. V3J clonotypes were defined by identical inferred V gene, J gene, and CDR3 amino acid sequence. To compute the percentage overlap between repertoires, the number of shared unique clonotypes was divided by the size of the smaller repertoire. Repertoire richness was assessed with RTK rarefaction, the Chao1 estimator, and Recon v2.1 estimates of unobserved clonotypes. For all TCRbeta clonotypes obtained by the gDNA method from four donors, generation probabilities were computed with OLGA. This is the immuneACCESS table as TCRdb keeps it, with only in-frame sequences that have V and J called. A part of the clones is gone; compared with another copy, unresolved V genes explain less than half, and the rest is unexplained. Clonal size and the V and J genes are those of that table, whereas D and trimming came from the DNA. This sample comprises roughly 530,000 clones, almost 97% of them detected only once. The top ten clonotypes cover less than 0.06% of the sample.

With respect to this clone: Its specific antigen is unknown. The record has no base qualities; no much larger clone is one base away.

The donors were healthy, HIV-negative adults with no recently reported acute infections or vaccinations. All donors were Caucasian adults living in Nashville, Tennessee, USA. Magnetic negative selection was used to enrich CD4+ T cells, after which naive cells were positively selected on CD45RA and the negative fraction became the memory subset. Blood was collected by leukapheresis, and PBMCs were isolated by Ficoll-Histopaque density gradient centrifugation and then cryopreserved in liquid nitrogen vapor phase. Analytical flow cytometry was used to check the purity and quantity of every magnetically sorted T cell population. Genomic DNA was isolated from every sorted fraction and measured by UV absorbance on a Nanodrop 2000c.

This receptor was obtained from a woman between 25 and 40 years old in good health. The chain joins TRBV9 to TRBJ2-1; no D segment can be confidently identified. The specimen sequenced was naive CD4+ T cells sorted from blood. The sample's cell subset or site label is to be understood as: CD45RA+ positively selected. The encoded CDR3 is CASSVVGIPSNEQFF. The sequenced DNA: TGTGCCAGCAGCGTAGTAGGGATCCCTAGCAATGAGCAGTTCTTC.